The sequence of this T cell receptor (beta chain) was determined in a study of cytomegalovirus exposure and HLA in healthy donors. Per the germline V gene, CDR1 is SGHTA and CDR2 is FQGNSA. The length of the CDR3 is 18 residues. The junction had 8 bases not matched to a gene; V was cut back by 5 bases and J by 0 bases. The study ran its PCR with 60 Vbeta and 13 Jbeta primers. Method: immunoSEQ multiplex PCR; TCRdb's copy keeps in-frame clones and lacks some. The table shows about 130,000 clones, with roughly four fifths occurring only once. Input material: PBMCs. The sequence derives from a male donor in good health and CMV-seropositive. This chain uses TRBV7-2 with TRBJ2-3; 13 nucleotides align to TRBD2. As DNA, the CDR3 is TGTGCCAGCAGCCCCCGACTAGCGGGAGGAACTAGCACAGATACGCAGTATTTT. Translated, it gives CASSPRLAGGTSTDTQYF.